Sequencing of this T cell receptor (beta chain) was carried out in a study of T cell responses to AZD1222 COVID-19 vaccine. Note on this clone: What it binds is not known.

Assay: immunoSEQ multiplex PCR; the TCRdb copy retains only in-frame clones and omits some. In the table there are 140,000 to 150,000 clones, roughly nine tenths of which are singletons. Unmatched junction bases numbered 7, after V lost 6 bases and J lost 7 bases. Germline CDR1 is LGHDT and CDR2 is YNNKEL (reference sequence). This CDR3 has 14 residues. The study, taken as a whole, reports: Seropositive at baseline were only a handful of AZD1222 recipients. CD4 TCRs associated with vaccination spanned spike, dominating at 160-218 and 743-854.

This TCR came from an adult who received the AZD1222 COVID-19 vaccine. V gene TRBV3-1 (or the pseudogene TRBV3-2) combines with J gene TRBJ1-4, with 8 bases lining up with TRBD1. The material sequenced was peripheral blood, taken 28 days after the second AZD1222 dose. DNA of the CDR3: TGTGCCAGCAGTCAGGGGGCCGTGGGTGAAAAACTGTTTTTT. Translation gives CASSQGAVGEKLFF.